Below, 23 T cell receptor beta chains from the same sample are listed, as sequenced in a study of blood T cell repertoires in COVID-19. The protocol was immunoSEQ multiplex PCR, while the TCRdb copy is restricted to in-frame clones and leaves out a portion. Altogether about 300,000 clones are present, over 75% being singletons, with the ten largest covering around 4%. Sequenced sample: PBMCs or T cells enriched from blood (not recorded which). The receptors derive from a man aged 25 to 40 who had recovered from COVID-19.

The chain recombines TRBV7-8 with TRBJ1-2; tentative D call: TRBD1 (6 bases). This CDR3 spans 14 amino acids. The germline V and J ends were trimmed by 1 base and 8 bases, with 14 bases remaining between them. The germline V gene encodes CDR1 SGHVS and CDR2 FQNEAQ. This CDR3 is CASSLDQGIDGYTF. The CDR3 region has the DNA TGTGCCAGCAGCTTAGATCAGGGGATCGACGGCTACACCTTC.

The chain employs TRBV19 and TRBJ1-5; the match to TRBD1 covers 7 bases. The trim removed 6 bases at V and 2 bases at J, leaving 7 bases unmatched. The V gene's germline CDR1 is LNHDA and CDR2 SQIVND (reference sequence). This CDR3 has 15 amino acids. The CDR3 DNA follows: TGTGCCAGTAGGGGAACCGGGACAGGCAATCAGCCCCAGCATTTT. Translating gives CASRGTGTGNQPQHF.

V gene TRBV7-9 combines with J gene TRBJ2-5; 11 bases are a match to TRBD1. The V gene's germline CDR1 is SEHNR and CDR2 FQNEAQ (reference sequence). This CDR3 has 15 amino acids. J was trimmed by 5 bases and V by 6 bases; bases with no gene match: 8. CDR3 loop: CASRPDRGPWETQYF. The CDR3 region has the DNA TGTGCCAGCAGACCGGACAGGGGGCCATGGGAGACCCAGTACTTC.

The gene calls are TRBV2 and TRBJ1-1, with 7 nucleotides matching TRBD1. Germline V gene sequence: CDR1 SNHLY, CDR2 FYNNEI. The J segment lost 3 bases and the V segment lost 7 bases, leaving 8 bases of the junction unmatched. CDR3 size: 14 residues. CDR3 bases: TGTGCCAGCACCCACAGGGGCCTATACACTGAAGCTTTCTTT. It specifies CASTHRGLYTEAFF.

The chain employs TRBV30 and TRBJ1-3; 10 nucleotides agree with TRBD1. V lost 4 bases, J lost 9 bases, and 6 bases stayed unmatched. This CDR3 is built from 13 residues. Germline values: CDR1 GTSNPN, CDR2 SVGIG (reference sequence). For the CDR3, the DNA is TGTGCCTGGACCGCCCGGACAGGGGGCACCATATATTTT. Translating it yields CAWTARTGGTIYF.

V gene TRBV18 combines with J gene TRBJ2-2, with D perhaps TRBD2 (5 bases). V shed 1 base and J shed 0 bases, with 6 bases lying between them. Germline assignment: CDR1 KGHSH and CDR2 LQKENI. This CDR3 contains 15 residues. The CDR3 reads CASSPRTANTGELFF. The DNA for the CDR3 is TGTGCCAGCTCACCACGGACTGCGAACACCGGGGAGCTGTTTTTT. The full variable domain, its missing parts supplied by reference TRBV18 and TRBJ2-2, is NAGVMQNPRHLVRRRGQEARLRCSPMKGHSHVYWYRQLPEEGLKFMVYLQKENIIDESGMPKERFSAEFPKEGPSILRIQQVVRGDSAAYFCASSPRTANTGELFFGEGSRLTVL.

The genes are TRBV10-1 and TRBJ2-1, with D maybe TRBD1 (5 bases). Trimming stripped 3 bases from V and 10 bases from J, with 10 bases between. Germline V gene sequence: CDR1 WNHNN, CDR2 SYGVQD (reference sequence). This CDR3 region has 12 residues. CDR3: CASSDRVEEQFF. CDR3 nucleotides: TGCGCCAGCAGTGACAGGGTTGAAGAGCAGTTCTTC.

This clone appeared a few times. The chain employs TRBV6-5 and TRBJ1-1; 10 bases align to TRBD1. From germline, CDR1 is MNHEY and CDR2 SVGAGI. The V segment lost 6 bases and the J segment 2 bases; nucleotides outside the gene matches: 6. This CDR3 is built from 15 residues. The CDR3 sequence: CASRPDRGLNTEAFF. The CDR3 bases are TGTGCCAGCAGGCCAGACAGGGGGCTAAACACTGAAGCTTTCTTT.

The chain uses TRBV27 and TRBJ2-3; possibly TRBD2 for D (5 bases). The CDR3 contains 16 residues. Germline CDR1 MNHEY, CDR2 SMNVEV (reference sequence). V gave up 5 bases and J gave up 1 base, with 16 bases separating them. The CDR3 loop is CASSPPEARGTDTQYF. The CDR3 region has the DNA TGTGCCAGCAGTCCCCCTGAGGCGCGGGGCACAGATACGCAGTATTTT.

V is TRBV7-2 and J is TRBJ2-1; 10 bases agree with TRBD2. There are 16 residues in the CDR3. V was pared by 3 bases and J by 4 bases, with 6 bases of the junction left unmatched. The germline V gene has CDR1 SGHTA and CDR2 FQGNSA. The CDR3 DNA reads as TGTGCCAGCAGCTTCACCGGGACTAGCGAATACAATGAGCAGTTCTTC. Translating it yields CASSFTGTSEYNEQFF.

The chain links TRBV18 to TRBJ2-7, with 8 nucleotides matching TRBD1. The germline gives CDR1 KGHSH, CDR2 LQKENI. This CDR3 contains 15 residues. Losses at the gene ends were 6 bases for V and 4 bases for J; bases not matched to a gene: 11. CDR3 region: CASSPGDRGRYEQYF. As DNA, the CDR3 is TGTGCCAGCTCTCCGGGTGACAGGGGACGGTACGAGCAGTACTTC.

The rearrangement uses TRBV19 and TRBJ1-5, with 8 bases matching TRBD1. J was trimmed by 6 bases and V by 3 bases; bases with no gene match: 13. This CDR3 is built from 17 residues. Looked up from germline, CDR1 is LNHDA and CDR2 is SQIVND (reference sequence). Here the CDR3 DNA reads TGTGCCAGTAGTATCAACTTGGGCAGGGGGCATGGTCAGCCCCAGCATTTT. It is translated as CASSINLGRGHGQPQHF.

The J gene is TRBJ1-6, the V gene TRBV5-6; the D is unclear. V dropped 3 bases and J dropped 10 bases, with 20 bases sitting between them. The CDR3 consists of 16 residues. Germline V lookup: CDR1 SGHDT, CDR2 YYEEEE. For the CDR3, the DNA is TGTGCCAGCAGCTCGTCGGTATCGAGGGCCGGCTCACCCCTCCACTTT. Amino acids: CASSSSVSRAGSPLHF.

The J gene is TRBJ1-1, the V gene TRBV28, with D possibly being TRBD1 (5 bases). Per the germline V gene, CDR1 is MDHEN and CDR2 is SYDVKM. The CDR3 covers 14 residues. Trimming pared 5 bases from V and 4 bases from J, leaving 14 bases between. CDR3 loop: CASSLGREGTEAFF. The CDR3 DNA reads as TGTGCCAGCAGTCTGGGACGGGAGGGCACTGAAGCTTTCTTT.

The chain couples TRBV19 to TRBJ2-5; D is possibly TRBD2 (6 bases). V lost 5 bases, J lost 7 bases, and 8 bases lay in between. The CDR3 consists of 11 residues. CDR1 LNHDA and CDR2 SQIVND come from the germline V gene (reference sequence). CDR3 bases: TGTGCCAGTAGTCGGGGGACGACCCAGTACTTC. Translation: CASSRGTTQYF.

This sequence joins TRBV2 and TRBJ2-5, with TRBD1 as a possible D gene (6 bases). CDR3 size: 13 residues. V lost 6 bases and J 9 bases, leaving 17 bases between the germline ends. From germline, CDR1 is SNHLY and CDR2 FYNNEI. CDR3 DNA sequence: TGTGCCAGCAGCGGACAGAGCTACCTGGCCCAGTACTTC. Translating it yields CASSGQSYLAQYF.

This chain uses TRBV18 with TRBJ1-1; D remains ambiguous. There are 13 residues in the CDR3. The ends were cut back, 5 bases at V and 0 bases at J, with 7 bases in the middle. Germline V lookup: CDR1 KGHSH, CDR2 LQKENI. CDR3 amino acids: CASSATVNTEAFF. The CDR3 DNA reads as TGTGCCAGCTCAGCTACAGTGAACACTGAAGCTTTCTTT. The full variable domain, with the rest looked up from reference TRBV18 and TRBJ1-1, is NAGVMQNPRHLVRRRGQEARLRCSPMKGHSHVYWYRQLPEEGLKFMVYLQKENIIDESGMPKERFSAEFPKEGPSILRIQQVVRGDSAAYFCASSATVNTEAFFGQGTRLTVV.

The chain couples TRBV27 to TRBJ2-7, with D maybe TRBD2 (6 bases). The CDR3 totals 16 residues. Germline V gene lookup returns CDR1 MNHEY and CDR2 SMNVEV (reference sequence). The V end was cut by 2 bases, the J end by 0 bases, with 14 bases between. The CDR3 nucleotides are TGTGCCAGCAGTTTAGTTAGCGGCCGCTTCTCCTACGAGCAGTACTTC. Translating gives CASSLVSGRFSYEQYF.

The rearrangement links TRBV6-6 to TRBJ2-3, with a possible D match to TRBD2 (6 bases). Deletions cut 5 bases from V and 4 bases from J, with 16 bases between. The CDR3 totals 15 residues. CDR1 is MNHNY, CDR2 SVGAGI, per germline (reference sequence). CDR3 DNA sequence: TGTGCCAGCAGTCCACCCGGGGAGGCCCCAGATACGCAGTATTTT. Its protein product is CASSPPGEAPDTQYF.

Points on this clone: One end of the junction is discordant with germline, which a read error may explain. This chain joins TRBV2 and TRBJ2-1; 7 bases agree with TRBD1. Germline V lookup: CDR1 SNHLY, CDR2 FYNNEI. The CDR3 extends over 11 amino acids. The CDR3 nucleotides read TGTGCCAGCAGTGCAGACAGGGCCCCGCTCTTC. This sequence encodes CASSADRAPLF.

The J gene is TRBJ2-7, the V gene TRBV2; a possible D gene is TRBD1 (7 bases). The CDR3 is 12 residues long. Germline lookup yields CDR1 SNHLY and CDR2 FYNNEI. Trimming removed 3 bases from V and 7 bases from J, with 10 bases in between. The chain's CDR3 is CASSDQGGEQYF. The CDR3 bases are TGTGCCAGCAGTGATCAGGGGGGAGAGCAGTACTTC.

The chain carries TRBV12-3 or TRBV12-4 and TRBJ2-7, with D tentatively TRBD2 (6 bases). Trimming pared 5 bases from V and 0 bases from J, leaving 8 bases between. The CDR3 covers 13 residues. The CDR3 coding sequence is TGTGCCAGCAGTGGGACTTACTCCTACGAGCAGTACTTC. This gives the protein CASSGTYSYEQYF.

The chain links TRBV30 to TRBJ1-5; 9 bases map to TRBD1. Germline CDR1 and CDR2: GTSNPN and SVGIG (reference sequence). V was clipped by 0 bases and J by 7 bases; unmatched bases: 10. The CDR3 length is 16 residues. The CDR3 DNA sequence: TGTGCCTGGAGTGTACCCGGGACAGGGCGAGGCCAGCCCCAGCATTTT. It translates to CAWSVPGTGRGQPQHF.